These 30 T cell receptor beta chains were all obtained from the same sample, sequenced in a study of cytomegalovirus exposure and HLA in healthy donors. Researchers ran the PCR with 60 Vbeta and 13 Jbeta primers. TCRdb's copy holds only in-frame clones and misses some; the assay was immunoSEQ multiplex PCR. Of fewer than 200,000 clones listed, 84% are singletons. Material: PBMCs. These TCRs come from a man aged 30-40 years in good health and CMV-seronegative.

The chain couples TRBV30 to TRBJ2-7; weak D call: TRBD1 (7 bases). CDR1 is GTSNPN and CDR2 is SVGIG in the germline V gene (reference sequence). V gave up 4 bases and J gave up 6 bases, with 22 bases separating them. The CDR3 runs 15 residues. The CDR3 nucleotides read TGTGCCTGGACTTTAGGGACAGCGCGGCGGGGCGAGCAGTACTTC. It is translated as CAWTLGTARRGEQYF.

The gene calls are TRBV7-9 and TRBJ2-3, with TRBD1 as a possible D gene (6 bases). The ends were cut back, 5 bases at V and 10 bases at J, with 16 bases in the middle. CDR1 is SEHNR, CDR2 FQNEAQ, per germline (reference sequence). There are 13 residues in the CDR3. The CDR3 DNA sequence: TGTGCCAGCAGCCAACCTAGGGGGATAGCGCAGTATTTT. Protein product: CASSQPRGIAQYF.

This rearrangement joins TRBV7-9 to TRBJ2-1; 7 bases match TRBD1. Trimming took 5 bases from V and 7 from J; bases not matched to a gene: 8. The CDR3 runs 14 residues. CDR1 and CDR2 from the germline V gene are SEHNR and FQNEAQ (reference sequence). CDR3 region: CASSQDRWLNEQFF. The CDR3 bases are TGTGCCAGCAGCCAGGACAGGTGGCTGAATGAGCAGTTCTTC.

The chain recombines TRBV6-1 with TRBJ1-5; 7 nucleotides line up with TRBD1. Germline trimming cut 6 bases from V and 4 bases from J; bases unmatched to any gene: 3. Germline lookup yields CDR1 MNHNS and CDR2 SASEGT. The CDR3 is 13 amino acids. CDR3 in DNA: TGTGCCAGCAGGGCAGGGGGGAATCAGCCCCAGCATTTT. This encodes CASRAGGNQPQHF.

This clone was seen a single time. The chain joins TRBV19 to TRBJ2-7; 8 positions agree with TRBD1. This CDR3 has 15 residues. Unmatched junction bases numbered 8, after V lost 7 bases and J lost 0 bases. Looked up from germline, CDR1 is LNHDA and CDR2 is SQIVND (reference sequence). CDR3 nucleotides: TGTGCCAGTACCCCCGGACAGGGCGACTCCTACGAGCAGTACTTC. Translation gives CASTPGQGDSYEQYF.

This chain links TRBV4-1 with TRBJ2-3, with 14 bases aligning to TRBD2. There are 19 residues in the CDR3. Trimming took 2 bases from V and 2 from J; bases not matched to a gene: 9. Germline-derived CDR1 and CDR2 are MGHRA and YSYEKL. The CDR3 sequence: CASSQRTSGRYPNTDTQYF. CDR3 coding DNA: TGCGCCAGCAGCCAAAGGACTAGCGGGAGGTATCCAAACACAGATACGCAGTATTTT.

The chain combines TRBV9 with TRBJ2-1; 7 positions match TRBD2. Germline loops: CDR1 SGDLS, CDR2 YYNGEE. Trimming removed 4 bases from V and 12 bases from J; junction bases left unmatched: 13. The CDR3 length is 14 residues. The CDR3 region is CASSPGLPQDMQFF. CDR3 bases: TGTGCCAGCAGCCCGGGACTACCCCAAGACATGCAGTTCTTC. The whole variable domain, filled in from reference TRBV9 and TRBJ2-1, reads DSGVTQTPKHLITATGQRVTLRCSPRSGDLSVYWYQQSLDQGLQFLIQYYNGEERAKGNILERFSAQQFPDLHSELNLSSLELGDSALYFCASSPGLPQDMQFFGPGTRLTVL.

The rearrangement uses TRBV6-5 and TRBJ2-5; 8 nucleotides line up with TRBD2. Germline lookup yields CDR1 MNHEY and CDR2 SVGAGI. V lost 5 bases, J lost 5 bases, and 7 bases stayed unmatched. The CDR3 length is 14 residues. The CDR3 sequence: CASSRLASRETQYF. The DNA of the CDR3 is TGTGCCAGCAGTAGACTAGCGAGTAGGGAGACCCAGTACTTC.

The chain links TRBV7-9 to TRBJ2-7, with 9 bases aligning to TRBD1. This CDR3 comprises 15 residues. Losses at the gene ends were 4 bases for V and 6 bases for J; bases not matched to a gene: 10. Germline V gene sequence: CDR1 SEHNR, CDR2 FQNEAQ (reference sequence). The CDR3 sequence: CASSSRDRAFVEQYF. Written as DNA, the CDR3 is TGTGCCAGCAGCTCCCGGGACAGGGCGTTTGTCGAGCAGTACTTC.

This chain connects TRBV7-9 to TRBJ1-1; TRBD1 matches at 10 bases. Germline CDR1 SEHNR, CDR2 FQNEAQ (reference sequence). V shed 6 bases and J 10 bases; nucleotides not matched to a gene: 11. This CDR3 contains 14 residues. CDR3 in amino acids: CASSYLTGGRGAFF. The CDR3 DNA follows: TGTGCCAGCAGTTACCTGACAGGGGGCCGGGGAGCTTTCTTT.

This chain connects TRBV6-5 to TRBJ2-4; TRBD1 matches at 7 bases. This CDR3 has 14 amino acids. Germline loops: CDR1 MNHEY, CDR2 SVGAGI. V lost 5 bases, J lost 3 bases, and 4 bases stayed unmatched. CDR3 loop: CASSVTGVKNIQYF. CDR3 nucleotide sequence: TGTGCCAGCAGTGTCACAGGGGTCAAAAACATTCAGTACTTC.

The chain employs TRBV28 and TRBJ2-5; no reliable D call. The CDR3 is made up of 13 amino acids. From germline, CDR1 is MDHEN and CDR2 SYDVKM. The V end lost 3 bases, the J end lost 7 bases, and 12 bases lay between the germline ends. CDR3 loop: CASSFGRYGTQYF. CDR3 DNA: TGTGCCAGCAGTTTTGGGCGCTATGGGACCCAGTACTTC. The complete variable domain, with remaining parts taken from reference TRBV28 and TRBJ2-5, reads DVKVTQSSRYLVKRTGEKVFLECVQDMDHENMFWYRQDPGLGLRLIYFSYDVKMKEKGDIPEGYSVSREKKERFSLILESASTNQTSMYLCASSFGRYGTQYFGPGTRLLVL.

The table lists this clone with a few counts. The chain joins TRBV19 to TRBJ1-6; D uncertain. Trimming pared 6 bases from V and 0 bases from J, leaving 9 bases between. Germline values: CDR1 LNHDA, CDR2 SQIVND (reference sequence). The CDR3 contains 15 residues. The CDR3 here is CASRPRGSYNSPLHF. For the CDR3, the DNA is TGTGCCAGTAGGCCTCGCGGCTCCTATAATTCACCCCTCCACTTT.

V and J are TRBV19 and TRBJ1-5, with TRBD1 identical over 8 bases. Germline V gene lookup returns CDR1 LNHDA and CDR2 SQIVND (reference sequence). This CDR3 is built from 14 residues. V was clipped by 3 bases and J by 6 bases; unmatched bases: 4. CDR3 residues: CASSMGQVSQPQHF. The DNA of the CDR3 is TGTGCCAGTAGTATGGGACAGGTCAGTCAGCCCCAGCATTTT.

The chain carries TRBV6-5 and TRBJ1-2; 8 nucleotides match TRBD1. V lost 8 bases, J lost 0 bases, and 5 bases stayed unmatched. This CDR3 has 14 residues. CDR1 and CDR2 (germline): MNHEY, SVGAGI. The CDR3 coding sequence is TGTGCCAGCGGATTACAGGGGGCTAACTATGGCTACACCTTC. Amino acid sequence: CASGLQGANYGYTF.

The chain employs TRBV5-1 and TRBJ1-3, with D perhaps matching TRBD1 (6 bases). The CDR3 contains 14 residues. Germline lookup yields CDR1 SGHRS and CDR2 YFSETQ. V was cut by 0 bases and J by 6 bases, with 10 bases left in between. The CDR3 protein is CASSLVAGENTIYF. DNA for the CDR3: TGCGCCAGCAGCTTGGTGGCAGGGGAAAACACCATATATTTT. The variable domain in full, completed from reference TRBV5-1 and TRBJ1-3, reads KAGVTQTPRYLIKTRGQQVTLSCSPISGHRSVSWYQQTPGQGLQFLFEYFSETQRNKGNFPGRFSGRQFSNSRSEMNVSTLELGDSALYLCASSLVAGENTIYFGEGSWLTVV.

The V gene is TRBV4-2, the J gene TRBJ1-4, with TRBD1 matching over 7 bases. The V gene end was trimmed by 0 bases and the J gene end by 8 bases; junction bases not matched to a gene: 9. Germline lookup yields CDR1 LGHNA and CDR2 YNFKEQ. The CDR3 extends over 16 amino acids. The DNA of the CDR3 is TGTGCCAGCAGCCAAGAACCAAGGGGGCGCGAAGAAAAACTGTTTTTT. It yields the protein CASSQEPRGREEKLFF.

The rearrangement uses TRBV11-2 and TRBJ2-1, with 7 positions matching TRBD2. This CDR3 comprises 12 residues. Trimming took 5 bases from V and 9 from J; bases not matched to a gene: 4. Germline CDR1 is SGHAT and CDR2 is FQNNGV. CDR3 nucleotide sequence: TGTGCCAGCAGCAGGACTAGTCCTGAGCAGTTCTTC. Its translation: CASSRTSPEQFF. Full variable domain (outside the CDR3, taken from reference TRBV11-2 and TRBJ2-1): EAGVAQSPRYKIIEKRQSVAFWCNPISGHATLYWYQQILGQGPKLLIQFQNNGVVDDSQLPKDRFSAERLKGVDSTLKIQPAKLEDSAVYLCASSRTSPEQFFGPGTRLTVL.

Only one count was recorded for this clone. The chain recombines TRBV7-9 with TRBJ1-2; 8 bases fit TRBD1. The germline gives CDR1 SEHNR, CDR2 FQNEAQ (reference sequence). The CDR3 totals 16 residues. V dropped 4 bases and J dropped 3; count of bases not matched to a gene: 10. DNA for the CDR3: TGTGCCAGCAGCTCAGCAGGACAGGGATTTGACTATGGCTACACCTTC. Translated, it gives CASSSAGQGFDYGYTF.

This chain connects TRBV28 to TRBJ1-5; perhaps TRBD1 as D (6 bases). Germline lookup yields CDR1 MDHEN and CDR2 SYDVKM. The CDR3 spans 16 residues. Trimming cost V 6 bases and J 3 bases, with 18 bases left between them. This CDR3 is CASSRTGFKDNQPQHF. The CDR3 DNA follows: TGTGCCAGCAGCCGAACAGGGTTCAAGGACAATCAGCCCCAGCATTTT.

The V and J genes are TRBV2 and TRBJ1-1, with unresolved D. This CDR3 comprises 15 residues. Germline V gene data show CDR1 as SNHLY and CDR2 as FYNNEI. V was clipped by 10 bases and J by 2 bases, with 20 bases between them. The CDR3 region has the DNA TGTGCCACCATACCGCGCGGAACGGGTAACACTGAAGCTTTCTTT. This translates into CATIPRGTGNTEAFF.

This chain links TRBV4-1 with TRBJ1-2; no clear D. The CDR3 is 14 amino acids. CDR1 MGHRA and CDR2 YSYEKL come from the germline V gene. Trimming left V 1 base short and J 4 bases short, with 10 bases between. This chain's CDR3 is CASSQVGGSYGYTF. The CDR3 DNA reads TGCGCCAGCAGCCAAGTGGGAGGGAGCTATGGCTACACCTTC.

This chain joins TRBV19 and TRBJ2-3; D possibly corresponds to TRBD2 (5 bases). Between the trimmed V and J ends, which lost 3 bases and 7 bases, there was a span of 14 bases. Germline CDR1 is LNHDA and CDR2 is SQIVND (reference sequence). The CDR3 covers 14 residues. The CDR3 loop reads CASSIVLAGHTQYF. The CDR3 DNA is TGTGCCAGTAGTATTGTGCTAGCTGGTCATACGCAGTATTTT.

The chain is built from TRBV15 and TRBJ1-5; TRBD1 matches 8 bases. Germline CDR1 LNHNV, CDR2 YYDKDF (reference sequence). The CDR3 spans 17 residues. V gave up 1 base and J gave up 4 bases; unmatched junction bases: 9. For the CDR3, the DNA is TGTGCCACCAGCAGAGGACCGGGACAGGATCGGAATCAGCCCCAGCATTTT. It encodes CATSRGPGQDRNQPQHF.

The CDR3 loop reads CSVEVAGAQSYEQYF. In nucleotides, the CDR3 is TGCAGCGTTGAAGTCGCAGGGGCCCAATCCTACGAGCAGTACTTC. The chain employs TRBV29-1 and TRBJ2-7, with D tentatively TRBD1 (6 bases). Trimming stripped 1 base from V and 1 base from J, with 14 bases between. There are 15 residues in the CDR3. Germline V gene sequence: CDR1 SQVTM, CDR2 ANQGSEA.

The chain recombines TRBV4-1 with TRBJ2-1; TRBD2 matches 8 bases. J gave up 7 bases and V 4 bases, and 12 bases lay outside the gene matches. Germline CDR1 MGHRA, CDR2 YSYEKL. This CDR3 has 16 residues. DNA of the CDR3: TGCGCCAGCAGCCCGTGGCCAGTGACTAGCGATAATGAGCAGTTCTTC. Protein product: CASSPWPVTSDNEQFF.

The chain uses TRBV15 and TRBJ2-1; TRBD2 is a possible D gene (6 bases). Per germline, CDR1 LNHNV and CDR2 YYDKDF (reference sequence). This CDR3 region has 19 residues. V shed 3 bases and J shed 8 bases, with 29 bases lying between them. The CDR3 sequence: CATSRANWDLVRLLDEQFF. CDR3 nucleotide sequence: TGTGCCACCAGCAGGGCAAATTGGGACTTAGTTAGGTTACTCGATGAGCAGTTCTTC.

In its sample, this clone was seen once. This chain links TRBV5-4 with TRBJ2-1, with D unclear. This CDR3 region has 14 residues. The V end lost 4 bases, the J end lost 5 bases, and 13 bases lay between the germline ends. Germline lookup yields CDR1 SGHNT and CDR2 YYREEE (reference sequence). The CDR3 coding sequence is TGTGCCAGCAGCCCCCGTGATCCAGACAATGAGCAGTTCTTC. The encoded protein is CASSPRDPDNEQFF. The variable domain in full, with the rest retrieved from reference TRBV5-4 and TRBJ2-1, is ETGVTQSPTHLIKTRGQQVTLRCSSQSGHNTVSWYQQALGQGPQFIFQYYREEENGRGNFPPRFSGLQFPNYSSELNVNALELDDSALYLCASSPRDPDNEQFFGPGTRLTVL.

V usage is TRBV4-2 and J usage is TRBJ1-4, with 9 bases aligning to TRBD1. The germline CDR1 and CDR2 sequences are LGHNA and YNFKEQ. V was clipped by 0 bases and J by 9 bases; unmatched bases: 14. This CDR3 is built from 18 residues. Here the CDR3 reads CASSQDEGWGQGHQKLFF. CDR3 DNA sequence: TGTGCCAGCAGCCAAGATGAAGGTTGGGGACAGGGACATCAAAAACTGTTTTTT.

This clone was counted only a few times. This sequence joins TRBV4-1 and TRBJ2-1; perhaps TRBD2 as D (6 bases). This CDR3 has 16 amino acids. Germline V gene data show CDR1 as MGHRA and CDR2 as YSYEKL. The V and J ends lost 0 bases and 4 bases respectively, with 13 bases between them. CDR3 sequence (DNA): TGCGCCAGCAGCCAAGATGGGGTAGCGGCATACAATGAGCAGTTCTTC. It is translated as CASSQDGVAAYNEQFF.